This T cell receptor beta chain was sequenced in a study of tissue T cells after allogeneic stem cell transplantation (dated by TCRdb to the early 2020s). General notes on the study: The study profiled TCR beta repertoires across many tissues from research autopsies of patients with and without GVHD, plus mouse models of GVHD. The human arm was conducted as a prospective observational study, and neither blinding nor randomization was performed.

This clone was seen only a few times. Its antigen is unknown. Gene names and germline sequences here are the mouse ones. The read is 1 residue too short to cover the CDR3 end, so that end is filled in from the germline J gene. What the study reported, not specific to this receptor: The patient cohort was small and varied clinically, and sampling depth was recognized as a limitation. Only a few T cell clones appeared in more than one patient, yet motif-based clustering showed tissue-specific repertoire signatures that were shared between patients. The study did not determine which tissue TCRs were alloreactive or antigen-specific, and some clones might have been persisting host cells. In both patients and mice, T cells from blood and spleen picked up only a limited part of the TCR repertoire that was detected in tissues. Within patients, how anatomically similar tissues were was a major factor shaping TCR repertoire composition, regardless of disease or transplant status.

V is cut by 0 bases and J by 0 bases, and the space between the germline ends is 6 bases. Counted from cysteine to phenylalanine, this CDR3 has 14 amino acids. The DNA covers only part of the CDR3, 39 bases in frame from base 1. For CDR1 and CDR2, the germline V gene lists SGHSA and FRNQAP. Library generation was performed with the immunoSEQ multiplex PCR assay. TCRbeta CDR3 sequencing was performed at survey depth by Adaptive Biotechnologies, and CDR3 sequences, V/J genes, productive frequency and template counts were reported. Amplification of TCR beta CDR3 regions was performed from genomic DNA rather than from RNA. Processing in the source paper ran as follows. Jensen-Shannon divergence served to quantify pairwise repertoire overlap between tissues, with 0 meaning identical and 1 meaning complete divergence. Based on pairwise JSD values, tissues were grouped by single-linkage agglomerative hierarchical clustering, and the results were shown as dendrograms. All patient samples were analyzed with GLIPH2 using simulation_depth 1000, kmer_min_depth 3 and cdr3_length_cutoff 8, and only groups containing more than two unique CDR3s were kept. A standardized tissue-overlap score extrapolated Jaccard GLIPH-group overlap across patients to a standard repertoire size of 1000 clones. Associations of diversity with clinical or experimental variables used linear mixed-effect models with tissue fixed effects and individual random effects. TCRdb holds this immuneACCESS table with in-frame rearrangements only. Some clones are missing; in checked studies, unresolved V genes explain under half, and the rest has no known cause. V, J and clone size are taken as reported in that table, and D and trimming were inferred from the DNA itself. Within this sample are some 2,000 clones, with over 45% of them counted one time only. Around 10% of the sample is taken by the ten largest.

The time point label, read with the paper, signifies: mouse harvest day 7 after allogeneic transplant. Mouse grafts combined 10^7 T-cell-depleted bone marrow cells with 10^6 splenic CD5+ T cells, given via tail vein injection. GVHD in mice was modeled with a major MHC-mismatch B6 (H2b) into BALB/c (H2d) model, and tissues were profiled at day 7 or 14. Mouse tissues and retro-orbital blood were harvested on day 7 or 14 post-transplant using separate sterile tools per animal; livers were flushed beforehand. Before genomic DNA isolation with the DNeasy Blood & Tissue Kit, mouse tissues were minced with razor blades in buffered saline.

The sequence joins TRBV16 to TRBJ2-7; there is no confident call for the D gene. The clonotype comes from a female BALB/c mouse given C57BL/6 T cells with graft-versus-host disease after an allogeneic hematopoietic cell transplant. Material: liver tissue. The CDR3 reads CASSLEGSSYEQYF. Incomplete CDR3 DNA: TGTGCAAGCAGCTTAGAGGGCAGCTCCTATGAACAGTAC.